The 17 T cell receptor beta chains given below trace back to one sample, sequenced in a study of T cell repertoires in cytomegalovirus infection. One entry per CDR3 protein, called by TCRdb with MiXCR from the reads. The sample includes some 680,000 distinct CDR3 sequences, 35% of them seen just once. The specimen was PBMCs. These receptors came from a human donor in good health (CMV status not recorded). Some clones in this sample may be carry-over from other donors' samples.

This chain uses TRBV7-2 with TRBJ1-2; D is ambiguous. The CDR3 sequence is 13 residues long. CDR1 and CDR2 from the germline V gene are SGHTA and FQGNSA. V gave up 2 bases and J gave up 4 bases, with 8 bases separating them. The DNA of the CDR3 is TGTGCCAGCAGCTTATTCACGTGCTATGGCTACACCTTC. This encodes CASSLFTCYGYTF.

The chain has TRBV7-2 and TRBJ2-1, with TRBD2 identical over 10 bases. Germline-derived CDR1 and CDR2 are SGHTA and FQGNSA. The CDR3 is 15 amino acids. V gave up 4 bases and J gave up 6 bases; unmatched junction bases: 6. As DNA, the CDR3 is TGTGCCAGCAGCTCGCCTAGCGGGAGCCCCAATGAGCAGTTCTTC. It is translated as CASSSPSGSPNEQFF.

This clonotype has at least ten counts. The CDR3 is CASASPTGSGANVLTF. In DNA, the CDR3 is TGTGCCAGCGCTAGCCCAACAGGGTCTGGGGCCAACGTCCTGACTTTC. J is TRBJ2-6 and V is TRBV7-2, with D possibly being TRBD1 (6 bases). CDR3 length: 16 amino acids. V was clipped by 8 bases and J by 1 base, with 15 bases between them. Germline CDR1 and CDR2: SGHTA and FQGNSA.

The V and J genes are TRBV10-2 and TRBJ2-5, with 9 bases aligning to TRBD2. The germline gives CDR1 WSHSY, CDR2 SAAADI. This CDR3 spans 15 amino acids. With 6 bases clipped from V and 5 bases from J, the junction kept 10 bases outside the gene matches. The CDR3 loop reads CASSPRAGGRETQYF. The CDR3 DNA reads as TGCGCCAGCAGCCCCAGAGCGGGAGGTAGGGAGACCCAGTACTTC.

The chain recombines TRBV20-1 with TRBJ1-2; weak D call: TRBD1 (5 bases). CDR1 DFQATT and CDR2 SNEGSKA come from the germline V gene (reference sequence). The CDR3 runs 14 residues. The V end was cut by 2 bases, the J end by 0 bases, with 10 bases between. This chain's CDR3 is CSARQGQANYGYTF. The CDR3 region has the DNA TGCAGTGCTAGACAGGGCCAAGCTAACTATGGCTACACCTTC.

The rearrangement joins TRBV11-2 to TRBJ2-1; D remains ambiguous. The CDR3 loop spans 11 amino acids. V was trimmed by 8 bases and J by 9 bases, leaving 11 bases between them. Germline loops: CDR1 SGHAT, CDR2 FQNNGV. The CDR3 region has the DNA TGTGCCAGCGTGTCGACGGCTGAGCAGTTCTTC. Translated: CASVSTAEQFF.

In its sample, this clonotype was seen once. CDR3: CASSNVGNDHFF. In DNA, the CDR3 is TGTGCCAGTAGTAACGTAGGCAATGATCATTTCTTC. The chain couples TRBV19 to TRBJ2-1; D not certain. Germline assignment: CDR1 LNHDA and CDR2 SQIVND (reference sequence). This CDR3 has 12 amino acids. V was trimmed by 4 bases and J by 16 bases, leaving 17 bases between them.

This clonotype was counted between two and nine times. The chain has TRBV2 and TRBJ1-4, with D possibly TRBD1 on 6 matching bases. Trimming left V 6 bases short and J 1 base short, with 9 bases between. CDR1 is SNHLY, CDR2 FYNNEI, per germline. The CDR3 is made up of 14 amino acids. CDR3 in DNA: TGTGCCAGCAGAGCGACAGGAACTAATGAAAAACTGTTTTTT. Translated, it gives CASRATGTNEKLFF.

The chain has TRBV6-5 and TRBJ1-2; 9 bases fit TRBD1. V lost 0 bases, J lost 0 bases, and 14 bases stayed unmatched. The CDR3 loop spans 20 amino acids. Germline assignment: CDR1 MNHEY and CDR2 SVGAGI. CDR3 DNA: TGTGCCAGCAGTTACTCTCAGTCATGGACAGGGGCGGAAACTAACTATGGCTACACCTTC. Translated, it gives CASSYSQSWTGAETNYGYTF.

The chain employs TRBV7-2 and TRBJ2-1, with 11 bases that match TRBD2. From germline, CDR1 is SGHTA and CDR2 FQGNSA. The CDR3 covers 17 residues. The V gene end was trimmed by 1 base and the J gene end by 9 bases; junction bases not matched to a gene: 11. DNA of the CDR3: TGTGCCAGCAGCTTAGGCCTAATAGCGGGGGGGCGGGGTGAGCAGTTCTTC. As protein: CASSLGLIAGGRGEQFF.

V and J are TRBV19 and TRBJ2-6, with D perhaps matching TRBD2 (5 bases). This CDR3 has 13 residues. Germline V CDR1 and CDR2: LNHDA, SQIVND (reference sequence). This CDR3 reads CASRDSGANVLTF. In nucleotides, the CDR3 is TGTGCAAGCCGGGACTCTGGGGCCAACGTCCTGACTTTC.

Only one count was recorded for this clonotype. The chain carries TRBV6-2 or TRBV6-3 and TRBJ2-1, with 10 bases lining up with TRBD1. The junction had 1 base not matched to a gene; V was cut back by 2 bases and J by 3 bases. The CDR3 sequence is 15 residues long. Germline CDR1 is MNHEY and CDR2 is SVGEGT. The CDR3 region is CASSYGTGVYNEQFF. The CDR3 DNA sequence: TGTGCCAGCAGTTACGGGACAGGGGTCTACAATGAGCAGTTCTTC.

The chain combines TRBV20-1 with TRBJ2-5; D might be TRBD1 (5 bases). The CDR3 totals 15 residues. CDR1 is DFQATT and CDR2 is SNEGSKA in the germline V gene (reference sequence). Trimming cost V 2 bases and J 2 bases, with 15 bases left between them. CDR3 sequence: CSARPRGGWQETQYF. Here the CDR3 DNA reads TGCAGTGCTAGACCAAGGGGTGGGTGGCAAGAGACCCAGTACTTC.

The V call is TRBV27, the J call TRBJ2-7; TRBD2 matches at 8 bases. This CDR3 comprises 16 residues. Per the germline V gene, CDR1 is MNHEY and CDR2 is SMNVEV (reference sequence). The V gene end was trimmed by 4 bases and the J gene end by 3 bases; junction bases not matched to a gene: 11. CDR3 bases: TGTGCCAGCAGTTCCCGGGAGGGCCAGGGAGGCTACGAGCAGTACTTC. Its translation is CASSSREGQGGYEQYF.

This chain connects TRBV29-1 to TRBJ1-1; D call uncertain. V gave up 4 bases and J gave up 4 bases, with 10 bases separating them. CDR3 length: 12 amino acids. Per germline, CDR1 SQVTM and CDR2 ANQGSEA. The CDR3 bases are TGCAGCGTTGGGACTGCTGCCACTGAAGCTTTCTTT. Translating it yields CSVGTAATEAFF.

The V call is TRBV6-4, the J call TRBJ2-2; D not resolved. This CDR3 has 15 residues. Trimming removed 0 bases at V and 5 bases at J, with 10 bases between. Germline assignment: CDR1 MRHNA and CDR2 SNTAGT. CDR3 residues: CASSDSGRSTGELFF. The CDR3 DNA sequence: TGTGCCAGCAGTGACTCGGGAAGGTCAACCGGGGAGCTGTTTTTT.

Note on this clonotype: At one end, the junction sequence differs from germline, possibly due to a read error. This rearrangement joins TRBV28 to TRBJ1-6; 10 bases align to TRBD1. The length of the CDR3 is 16 residues. The germline CDR1 and CDR2 sequences are MDHEN and SYDVKM. CDR3 DNA sequence: TGTGCCAGCAGCTTAACCGGGACAGGGGCCCCCCCACCCCTCCGCTTT. This codes for CASSLTGTGAPPPLRF.